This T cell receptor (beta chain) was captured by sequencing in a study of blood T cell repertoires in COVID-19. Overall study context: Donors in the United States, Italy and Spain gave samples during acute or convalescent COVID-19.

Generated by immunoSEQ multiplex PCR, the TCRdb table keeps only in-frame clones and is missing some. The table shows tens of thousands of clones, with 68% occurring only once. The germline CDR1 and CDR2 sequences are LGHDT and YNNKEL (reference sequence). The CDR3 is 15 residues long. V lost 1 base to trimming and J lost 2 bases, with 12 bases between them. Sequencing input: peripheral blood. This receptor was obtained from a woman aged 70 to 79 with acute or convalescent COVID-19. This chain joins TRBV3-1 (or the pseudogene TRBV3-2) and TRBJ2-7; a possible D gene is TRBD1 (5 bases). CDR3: CASSQATGAPYEQYF. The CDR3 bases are TGTGCCAGCAGCCAAGCTACAGGCGCCCCCTACGAGCAGTACTTC.